The 32 T cell receptor beta chains below were found in one sample sequenced in a study of molecular identifiers for immune sequencing clone quantification. TCRdb itself ran the PCR reads through MiXCR, one entry per CDR3 protein. The sample holds under 600,000 distinct CDR3 sequences, about 21% seen once. Input material: naive CD8+ T cells from blood, with Jurkat cell RNA spiked in. Subset indicated: FACS-sorted CD8+CD4-CCR7+CD45RA+ naive T cells. All receptors derive from a human donor in good health. Some libraries in this study had Jurkat cell RNA spiked in.

The chain employs TRBV6-5 and TRBJ1-4, with TRBD1 identical over 7 bases. The CDR3 loop spans 17 amino acids. Germline V gives CDR1 MNHEY, CDR2 SVGAGI. Trimming cost V 1 base and J 0 bases; bases outside gene matches: 5. CDR3 in DNA: TGTGCCAGCAGTTACTTAAGAACAGGGGCAACTAATGAAAAACTGTTTTTT. Translation gives CASSYLRTGATNEKLFF.

Ten or more counts support this clonotype. The chain employs TRBV29-1 and TRBJ2-2, with 8 bases that match TRBD1. The CDR3 is made up of 15 amino acids. Trimming cost V 2 bases and J 4 bases; bases outside gene matches: 6. Per the germline V gene, CDR1 is SQVTM and CDR2 is ANQGSEA. CDR3 loop: CSVELMTGVTGELFF. Here the CDR3 DNA reads TGCAGCGTTGAATTGATGACAGGGGTCACCGGGGAGCTGTTTTTT.

The chain combines TRBV5-4 with TRBJ2-3; 13 bases line up with TRBD2. There are 19 residues in the CDR3. From germline, CDR1 is SGHNT and CDR2 YYREEE (reference sequence). The V and J ends lost 4 bases and 2 bases, in that order; junction bases with no gene match: 13. CDR3 protein: CASSDTGTSGVLNTDTQYF. In DNA, the CDR3 is TGTGCCAGCAGCGATACCGGGACTAGCGGGGTACTAAACACAGATACGCAGTATTTT.

The table lists this clonotype with a few counts. This rearrangement joins TRBV11-2 to TRBJ2-3; possibly TRBD2 for D (7 bases). The CDR3 contains 15 residues. Germline V gives CDR1 SGHAT, CDR2 FQNNGV. Trimming took off 6 bases at V and 6 bases at J, with 19 bases between the two ends. Here the CDR3 reads CASRKREGTGDTQYF. CDR3 sequence (DNA): TGTGCCAGCAGAAAGAGGGAGGGCACAGGGGATACGCAGTATTTT.

This clonotype was counted many times. This sequence joins TRBV21-1 and TRBJ2-7; the D call of TRBD1 is as the table states it, not checked on the DNA. TRBV21-1 is tagged as a pseudogene. The CDR3 has 14 amino acids. The CDR3 region is CASSPTGELYEQYF. For the CDR3, the DNA is TGTGCCAGCAGCCCGACAGGGGAGCTTTACGAGCAGTACTTC.

The chain couples TRBV5-1 to TRBJ2-5; D unclear. CDR1 and CDR2 (germline): SGHRS, YFSETQ. The CDR3 length is 13 residues. Deletions cut 4 bases from V and 5 bases from J, with 12 bases between. The CDR3 DNA reads as TGCGCCAGCAGCGGACGGATACCGGAGACCCAGTACTTC. Translating gives CASSGRIPETQYF.

Concerning this clonotype itself: At one end, the junction sequence differs from germline, possibly due to a read error. The V and J genes are TRBV2 and TRBJ2-7; TRBD2 matches at 7 bases. The CDR3 runs 16 residues. The germline V gene encodes CDR1 SNHLY and CDR2 FYNNEI. The CDR3 here is CASSEWEGETNYGQYF. DNA of the CDR3: TGTGCCAGCAGTGAATGGGAGGGCGAGACCAACTACGGGCAGTACTTC.

This clonotype occurred a few times. The chain carries TRBV5-4 and TRBJ2-2; TRBD2 agrees at 15 bases. This CDR3 has 24 amino acids. The V and J ends lost 0 bases and 2 bases, in that order; junction bases with no gene match: 20. Germline lookup yields CDR1 SGHNT and CDR2 YYREEE (reference sequence). The DNA for the CDR3 is TGTGCCAGCAGCTTGGCCAAGAGACGCTCGGGACTAGCGGGAGGAGTACTTAACACCGGGGAGCTGTTTTTT. The encoded protein is CASSLAKRRSGLAGGVLNTGELFF.

This clonotype was seen many times. V gene TRBV12-3 or TRBV12-4 combines with J gene TRBJ1-5, with D maybe TRBD1 (6 bases). V lost 5 bases to trimming and J lost 9 bases, with 8 bases between them. The length of the CDR3 is 11 residues. The CDR3 nucleotides are TGTGCCAGCAGTCAGGGGACGCCCCAGCATTTT. Protein: CASSQGTPQHF.

This clonotype was detected a few times. This sequence joins TRBV12-3 or TRBV12-4 and TRBJ1-2; the match to TRBD1 covers 8 bases. The CDR3 has 13 amino acids. V gave up 3 bases and J gave up 7 bases; unmatched junction bases: 4. CDR3 protein: CASSFRTGFGYTF. The CDR3 DNA reads TGTGCCAGCAGTTTCCGGACAGGGTTTGGCTACACCTTC.

In this sample, this clonotype turned up once. This chain uses TRBV4-2 with TRBJ2-3; 7 bases align to TRBD2. V trimming: 4 bases; J trimming: 0 bases; junction bases outside the gene matches: 7. Germline CDR1 and CDR2: LGHNA and YNFKEQ. The CDR3 totals 16 residues. This CDR3 reads CASSLLGSGSTDTQYF. The DNA of the CDR3 is TGTGCCAGCAGCCTACTAGGTAGCGGGAGCACAGATACGCAGTATTTT.

The CDR3 region has the DNA TGTGCCAGTATGGGACAGGGGGCAAACGAGCAGTACTTC. Translating gives CASMGQGANEQYF. This sequence joins TRBV6-2 or TRBV6-3 and TRBJ2-7, with 12 positions matching TRBD1. The CDR3 is made up of 13 amino acids. CDR1 and CDR2 from the germline V gene are MNHEY and SVGEGT. Losses at the gene ends were 9 bases for V and 5 bases for J; bases not matched to a gene: 5.

A word on this clonotype: A much larger clone differs by one base, so this may be a read error. The chain is built from TRBV5-1 and TRBJ2-7; D is ambiguous. With 3 bases removed from V and 9 bases from J, the gap between germline ends came to 16 bases. CDR3 length: 13 residues. Germline CDR1 and CDR2: SGHRS and YFSETQ. The CDR3 loop is CASSSLNAVGQYF. The DNA of the CDR3 is TGCGCCAGCAGCTCCCTCAATGCGGTCGGGCAGTACTTC.

Many counts were recorded for this clonotype. V usage is TRBV29-1 and J usage is TRBJ2-7; 8 bases agree with TRBD2. The trim removed 4 bases at V and 4 bases at J, leaving 18 bases unmatched. The CDR3 is 17 amino acids. The germline V gene has CDR1 SQVTM and CDR2 ANQGSEA. The CDR3 DNA reads TGCAGCGTTGGGGCCCTCGAGGGTAGCGGGATCCATTACGAGCAGTACTTC. Protein product: CSVGALEGSGIHYEQYF.

This clonotype was counted many times. J is TRBJ2-7 and V is TRBV27; 8 bases line up with TRBD1. This CDR3 spans 13 amino acids. The junction had 6 bases not matched to a gene; V was cut back by 5 bases and J by 6 bases. CDR1 MNHEY and CDR2 SMNVEV come from the germline V gene (reference sequence). The CDR3 coding sequence is TGTGCCAGCAGTATGACAGGGGAACTCGAGCAGTACTTC. The encoded protein is CASSMTGELEQYF.

The table lists this clonotype with a few counts. A much more abundant neighbour one base away suggests this may be a read error. The chain joins TRBV4-2 to TRBJ2-7; D is possibly TRBD1 or TRBD2 (5 bases each). The CDR3 loop spans 15 amino acids. Between the trimmed V and J ends, which lost 4 bases and 6 bases, there was a span of 19 bases. Germline V gives CDR1 LGHNA, CDR2 YNFKEQ. The CDR3 sequence is CASSLIRDPGSEQYF. The CDR3 DNA reads as TGTGCCAGCAGCCTCATCCGGGACCCGGGGAGCGAGCAGTACTTC.

In its sample, this clonotype was seen a few times. The V call is TRBV5-1, the J call TRBJ2-7; weak D call: TRBD1 (5 bases). V was clipped by 1 base and J by 2 bases, with 13 bases between them. CDR3 length equals 15 residues. Germline V CDR1 and CDR2: SGHRS, YFSETQ. The CDR3 region is CASSLKRDSPYEQYF. In DNA, the CDR3 is TGCGCCAGCAGCTTGAAACGAGACAGCCCCTACGAGCAGTACTTC.

In this sample, this clonotype turned up many times. CDR3 nucleotides: TGTGCCAGCAGTTTTAGGGCCTGGGGTGGCACTGAAGCTTTCTTT. Its translation: CASSFRAWGGTEAFF. The rearrangement joins TRBV28 to TRBJ1-1, with D hard to call. This CDR3 comprises 15 residues. The V gene lost 3 bases and the J gene lost 4 bases, with 15 bases spanning the gap. The germline V gene encodes CDR1 MDHEN and CDR2 SYDVKM.

This clonotype was seen a handful of times. This chain uses TRBV20-1 with TRBJ2-7; 7 bases match TRBD1. CDR3 size: 14 residues. J gave up 4 bases and V 6 bases, and 12 bases lay outside the gene matches. Germline loops: CDR1 DFQATT, CDR2 SNEGSKA (reference sequence). DNA of the CDR3: TGCAGTGCCGAAGCCCAACAGGGGTGGTACGAGCAGTACTTC. Its translation is CSAEAQQGWYEQYF.

The V and J genes are TRBV4-2 and TRBJ2-7; TRBD1 matches at 7 bases. V shed 0 bases and J 3 bases; nucleotides not matched to a gene: 5. CDR3 length equals 15 residues. CDR1 and CDR2 (germline): LGHNA, YNFKEQ. The CDR3 nucleotides read TGTGCCAGCAGCCAAGATTCCCCAGGGGGCTACGAGCAGTACTTC. Its translation is CASSQDSPGGYEQYF.

This clonotype appeared many times. This chain connects TRBV9 to TRBJ2-3; D may match TRBD1 or TRBD2 (6 bases each). CDR1 and CDR2 (germline): SGDLS, YYNGEE. The CDR3 totals 15 residues. V lost 4 bases to trimming and J lost 1 base, with 13 bases between them. DNA for the CDR3: TGTGCCAGCAGCACCAATAGGGGGGGCACAGATACGCAGTATTTT. Protein product: CASSTNRGGTDTQYF. Complete variable domain (other parts from reference TRBV9 and TRBJ2-3): DSGVTQTPKHLITATGQRVTLRCSPRSGDLSVYWYQQSLDQGLQFLIQYYNGEERAKGNILERFSAQQFPDLHSELNLSSLELGDSALYFCASSTNRGGTDTQYFGPGTRLTVL.

J is TRBJ1-6 and V is TRBV2; 8 positions match TRBD1. Germline V CDR1 and CDR2: SNHLY, FYNNEI. V shed 2 bases and J 17 bases; nucleotides not matched to a gene: 5. The CDR3 loop spans 12 amino acids. This CDR3 is CASSEKDRAIHF. CDR3 DNA sequence: TGTGCCAGCAGTGAAAAGGACAGGGCGATCCACTTT. Complete variable domain (other parts from reference TRBV2 and TRBJ1-6): EPEVTQTPSHQVTQMGQEVILRCVPISNHLYFYWYRQILGQKVEFLVSFYNNEISEKSEIFDDQFSVERPDGSNFTLKIRSTKLEDSAMYFCASSEKDRAIHFGNGTRLTVT.

This clonotype was seen a single time. The chain recombines TRBV20-1 with TRBJ2-3; TRBD2 agrees at 12 bases. CDR3 length: 19 amino acids. With 6 bases clipped from V and 5 bases from J, the junction kept 21 bases outside the gene matches. Germline values: CDR1 DFQATT, CDR2 SNEGSKA (reference sequence). The CDR3 DNA reads TGCAGTGCCTTCGGAACACCCGGACTAGCGGGATGGGTGATAGATACGCAGTATTTT. Translating it yields CSAFGTPGLAGWVIDTQYF.

This clonotype was seen a single time. The junction departs from germline at one end; a sequencing error may be responsible. The chain links TRBV29-1 to TRBJ2-1; the D gene is possibly TRBD2 (6 bases). The germline V gene has CDR1 SQVTM and CDR2 ANQGSEA. CDR3 size: 17 residues. The CDR3 loop reads CSVDGTREVFSYNERFF. The CDR3 nucleotides read TGCAGCGTTGACGGGACCAGGGAGGTCTTCTCCTACAATGAGCGGTTCTTC.

This clonotype was counted between two and nine times. The J gene is TRBJ2-7, the V gene TRBV2, with 11 bases that match TRBD1. The CDR3 sequence is 12 residues long. V shed 8 bases, J shed 6 bases, and the junction held 3 bases outside the gene matches. CDR1 is SNHLY, CDR2 FYNNEI, per germline. The CDR3 loop is CASLGTGGEQYF. In nucleotides, the CDR3 is TGTGCCAGCCTCGGGACAGGGGGCGAGCAGTACTTC.

Concerning this clonotype: A much bigger clone sits one base away, suggesting this may be a read error. The chain is built from TRBV6-8 and TRBJ2-3, with 8 bases matching TRBD1. CDR3 size: 16 residues. Germline values: CDR1 MNHGY, CDR2 SAAAGT. The CDR3 protein is CASIYPGQERTDTQYF. For the CDR3, the DNA is TGTGCCAGCATTTACCCGGGACAGGAGAGGACAGATACGCAGTATTTT.

The chain links TRBV7-9 to TRBJ2-3; D not resolved. This CDR3 spans 15 amino acids. Per the germline V gene, CDR1 is SEHNR and CDR2 is FQNEAQ (reference sequence). V was shortened by 2 bases and J by 0 bases, with 9 bases between the two germline ends. CDR3 in amino acids: CASSLFLGSTDTQYF. The CDR3 region has the DNA TGTGCCAGCAGCTTATTTTTAGGTAGCACAGATACGCAGTATTTT.

This clonotype came up many times. CDR3 in amino acids: CASSQANAGELFF. Written as DNA, the CDR3 is TGTGCCAGCAGCCAAGCTAATGCCGGGGAGCTGTTTTTT. The chain carries TRBV14 and TRBJ2-2; no clear D gene. The CDR3 extends over 13 amino acids. V was pared by 1 base and J by 6 bases, with 6 bases between. Germline CDR1 is SGHDN and CDR2 is FVKESK.

The chain is built from TRBV27 and TRBJ1-5, with D uncertain. CDR3 length: 13 residues. Trimming removed 3 bases from V and 6 bases from J, with 9 bases in between. Germline CDR1 reads MNHEY; CDR2 reads SMNVEV (reference sequence). The CDR3 spells CASSFGRGQPQHF. The CDR3 DNA sequence: TGTGCCAGCAGTTTTGGTCGGGGTCAGCCCCAGCATTTT.

This clonotype was counted at least ten times. The chain is built from TRBV7-9 and TRBJ1-1; maybe TRBD1 (5 bases). The germline V and J ends were trimmed by 5 bases and 6 bases, with 13 bases remaining between them. The germline gives CDR1 SEHNR, CDR2 FQNEAQ (reference sequence). This CDR3 is built from 13 residues. The DNA of the CDR3 is TGTGCCAGCAGCCACGTCGGGGCCCCTGAAGCTTTCTTT. This sequence encodes CASSHVGAPEAFF.

This clonotype has at least ten counts. V and J are TRBV7-9 and TRBJ2-3; no definite D call. Germline V gene lookup returns CDR1 SEHNR and CDR2 FQNEAQ (reference sequence). Trimming pared 5 bases from V and 4 bases from J, leaving 7 bases between. The CDR3 extends over 12 amino acids. The CDR3, as DNA: TGTGCCAGCAGCACACTCCCAGATACGCAGTATTTT. It yields the protein CASSTLPDTQYF.

Remarks on this clonotype: A read error is possible here, since a much larger clone lies one base away. V gene TRBV5-1 combines with J gene TRBJ1-6, with a possible D match to TRBD1 (5 bases). This CDR3 is 15 amino acids long. The germline V gene has CDR1 SGHRS and CDR2 YFSETQ. V shed 4 bases and J shed 8 bases, with 16 bases lying between them. CDR3 sequence reads: CASSPGRGLDSPLHF. In nucleotides, the CDR3 is TGCGCCAGCAGCCCCGGACGGGGGTTGGATTCACCCCTCCACTTT.